The clone carrying this T cell receptor (beta chain) was counted many times. What it recognizes is unknown. The sample is drawn from a study of post-analysis software for immune sequencing data. Looking at the study overall: Progressive-relapsing, secondary progressive and relapsing-remitting multiple sclerosis were among the disease courses included.

Germline trimming cut 1 base from V and 2 bases from J; bases unmatched to any gene: 3. Germline CDR1 and CDR2: LGHDT and YNNKEL (reference sequence). CDR3 size: 15 residues. Unique molecular identifiers were built into the TCR beta cDNA libraries. Researchers reported 520,000 or so cDNA molecules coming from 1 to 10 million T cells. MiXCR, run by TCRdb on the PCR reads, gives a single entry per CDR3 protein. The sample records about 150,000 distinct CDR3 sequences, approximately 31% being singletons. Regarding the study as a whole: For normalized Chao1 diversity, multiple sclerosis patients scored significantly lower than controls did. There were about 5 TRBV segments more frequent in patients than controls, and TRBV5-6, TRBV5-1 and TRBV20-1 were among them.

The source of this sequence is a girl aged 10 to 17 with multiple sclerosis. The sample consisted of blood. This chain links TRBV3-1 with TRBJ2-3; TRBD2 matches at 7 bases. CDR3 coding DNA: TGTGCCAGCAGCCAAGCTAGCGGCAACACAGATACGCAGTATTTT. The encoded protein is CASSQASGNTDTQYF.